This entry describes one T cell receptor (beta chain). The antigen remains unidentified. The data were obtained in a study of T cell repertoires in cytomegalovirus infection. Study information: In the study, CMV epitopes included recently identified HLA-C-restricted and well-studied HLA-B-restricted ones.

TCRdb reprocessed the reads with MiXCR, giving one entry per CDR3 protein. Of under 450,000 distinct CDR3 sequences listed, just under 35% were seen once; the top ten hold approximately 12%. Germline V gives CDR1 DFQATT, CDR2 SNEGSKA (reference sequence). The CDR3 contains 14 residues. V was clipped by 3 bases and J by 11 bases, with 22 bases between them. The chain carries TRBV20-1 and TRBJ1-1, with D tentatively TRBD1 (6 bases). Source: cultured PBMCs, taken from culture after CMV antigen stimulation. This TCR derives from a human donor in good health (CMV status not recorded). Some clones in this sample may be carry-over from other donors' samples. The CDR3 DNA reads as TGCAGTGCTAGGGACTCGTTGGGGGGCGCTGGGGCTTTCTTT. Its translation: CSARDSLGGAGAFF.